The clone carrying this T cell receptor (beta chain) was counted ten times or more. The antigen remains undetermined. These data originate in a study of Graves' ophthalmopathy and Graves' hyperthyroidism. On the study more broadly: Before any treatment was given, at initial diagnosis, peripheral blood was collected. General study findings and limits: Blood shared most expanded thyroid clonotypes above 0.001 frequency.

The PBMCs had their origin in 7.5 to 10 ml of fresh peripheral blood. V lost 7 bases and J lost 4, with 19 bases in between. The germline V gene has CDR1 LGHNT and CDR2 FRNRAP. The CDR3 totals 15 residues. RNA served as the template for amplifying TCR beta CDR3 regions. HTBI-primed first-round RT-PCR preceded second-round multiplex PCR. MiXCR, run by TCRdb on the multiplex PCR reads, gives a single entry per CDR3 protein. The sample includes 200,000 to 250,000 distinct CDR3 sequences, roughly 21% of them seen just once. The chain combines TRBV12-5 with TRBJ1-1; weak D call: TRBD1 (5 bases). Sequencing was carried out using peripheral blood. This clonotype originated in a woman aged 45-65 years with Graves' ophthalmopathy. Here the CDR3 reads CASDPSRGGGTEAFF. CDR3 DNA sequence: TGTGCTAGTGATCCCTCCCGGGGGGGTGGCACTGAAGCTTTCTTT.